The rows below give T cell receptor beta chains drawn from one sample of a study of T cell responses to AZD1222 COVID-19 vaccine. TCRdb keeps only in-frame clones here, not all; method: immunoSEQ multiplex PCR. The sample lists about 170,000 clones, 85% to 90% seen once, with 6.9% in the top ten. Sequencing used peripheral blood, obtained on day 0 of AZD1222 vaccination. The receptors were gathered from an adult in good health. Both conserved end residues are part of each CDR3. D genes are given only for firm matches. Size is stated for part of the rows, as once, few or many counts, or as a class when the clone is expanded.

>TRBJ2-3|TRBV6-5|-|once
TGTGCCAGCCGGGGGACGCTAACAGATACGCAGTATTTT
CASRGTLTDTQYF
>TRBJ1-5|TRBV5-5|-|-
TGTGCCAGCAGCTCGACTCTGGGGGGTGCCCAGCCCCAGCATTTT
CASSSTLGGAQPQHF
>TRBJ1-1|TRBV5-6|TRBD1|-
TGTGCCAGCAGCCCGAGGTGGGACAGGGGCGACACTGAAGCTTTCTTT
CASSPRWDRGDTEAFF
>TRBJ1-2|TRBV10-3|-|-
TGTGCCATCAGTGATCGTAGAGGGGGGGCCAACTATGGCTACACCTTC
CAISDRRGGANYGYTF
>TRBJ2-2|TRBV30|-|once
TGTGCCTGGACCCCTTTGGGGGAGCTGTTTTTT
CAWTPLGELFF
>TRBJ2-3|TRBV9|TRBD1|-
TGTGCCAGCAGCGTATTGCCCGGGACAGGAAGCACAGATACGCAGTATTTT
CASSVLPGTGSTDTQYF
>TRBJ1-2|TRBV7-8|-|-
TGTGCCAGCAGCTTAGCAGGAACCAAGCAAGGCTACACCTTC
CASSLAGTKQGYTF
>TRBJ1-6|TRBV7-8|-|-
TGTGCCAGCAGCCCAGAGGGGTTGGGGGTGGATAATTCACCCCTCCACTTT
CASSPEGLGVDNSPLHF
>TRBJ2-7|TRBV9|-|-
TGTGCCAGCAGCGCGGACTATACAAGGACCTTTTACGAGCAGTACTTC
CASSADYTRTFYEQYF
>TRBJ1-1|TRBV5-6|-|-
TGTGCCAGCAGCTTGCCCGGGTCCACTGAAGCTTTCTTT
CASSLPGSTEAFF
>TRBJ1-6|TRBV7-6|-|-
TGTGCCAGCAGCCCCGATAGGGACTATAATTCACCCCTCCACTTT
CASSPDRDYNSPLHF
>TRBJ1-2|TRBV19|-|-
TGTGCCAGTAGTTTTCACTCCAACTATGGCTACACCTTC
CASSFHSNYGYTF
>TRBJ1-1|TRBV28|-|-
TGTGCCAGCAGTTCCCCCGAAGAGAGAAACACTGAAGCTTTCTTT
CASSSPEERNTEAFF
>TRBJ1-1|TRBV3-1/TRBV3-2|-|many
TGTGCCAGCAGCCCGGGAGGGGCGAGCACTGAAGCTTTCTTT
CASSPGGASTEAFF
>TRBJ2-2|TRBV2|TRBD2|once
TGTGCCAGCAGTGTGGTAACGGGGGGAAACTTCGCGAACACCGGGGAGCTGTTTTTT
CASSVVTGGNFANTGELFF
>TRBJ2-3|TRBV9|TRBD2|-
TGTGCCAGCAGCGTCCCCCGAAATTGGACTAGCGGGGGGGCCGCAGATACGCAGTATTTT
CASSVPRNWTSGGAADTQYF
>TRBJ2-1|TRBV19|-|-
TGTGCCAGTAGTATAGACTATGAGCAGTTCTTC
CASSIDYEQFF
>TRBJ1-2|TRBV28|TRBD1|-
TGTGCCAGCAGTTCGCGCCGGACAGGGGACCTCTATGGCTACACCTTC
CASSSRRTGDLYGYTF
>TRBJ1-1|TRBV9|-|-
TGTGCCAGCAGCGGGGAGCAGTGGGGGTCCGAAGCTTTCTTT
CASSGEQWGSEAFF
>TRBJ1-5|TRBV19|-|-
TGTGCCAGTAATATGGACTTGACCTATAGCAATCAGCCCCAGCATTTT
CASNMDLTYSNQPQHF
>TRBJ1-6|TRBV4-2|-|-
TGTGCCAGCAGCCAAGCTAATTCACCCCTCCACTTT
CASSQANSPLHF
>TRBJ2-3|TRBV4-2|-|-
TGTGCCAGCAGCCAAGAAGGGAGTAGCGTCAGCACAGATACGCAGTATTTT
CASSQEGSSVSTDTQYF
>TRBJ1-5|TRBV28|-|once
TGTGCCAGCAGCCCTGGGGGGGTATATCAGCCCCAGCATTTT
CASSPGGVYQPQHF
>TRBJ1-2|TRBV7-8|-|-
TGTGCCAGCAGCTTTGGGGAAAACTATGGCTACACCTTC
CASSFGENYGYTF
>TRBJ1-4|TRBV5-6|-|-
TGTGCCAGCAGCTGGGGGCAAAGTGAAAAACTGTTTTTT
CASSWGQSEKLFF
>TRBJ1-1|TRBV5-1|-|-
TGCGCCAGCAGCTTTTCAGGGACGGACACTGAAGCTTTCTTT
CASSFSGTDTEAFF
>TRBJ2-3|TRBV10-1|TRBD1|-
TGCGCCAGCAGGCCGGGACAGGGGTGGACAGATACGCAGTATTTT
CASRPGQGWTDTQYF
>TRBJ2-1|TRBV4-2|-|few
TGTGCCAGCAGCCGGACGGTCGACTCCTACAATGAGCAGTTCTTC
CASSRTVDSYNEQFF
>TRBJ1-1|TRBV27|-|-
TGTGCCAGCAGTTGGACGGTCTTTGGCACTGAAGCTTTCTTT
CASSWTVFGTEAFF
>TRBJ2-3|TRBV5-1|-|-
TGCGCCAGCAGCTTGGGGGACACAGATACGCAGTATTTT
CASSLGDTDTQYF
>TRBJ2-7|TRBV9|TRBD2|-
TGTGCCAGCAGCGTAGGCCCCGGGGGGGCTCTCGAGCAGTACTTC
CASSVGPGGALEQYF
>TRBJ1-6|TRBV6-5|-|-
TGTGCCAGCAGTTACCAGGGAGTGGGTTCACCCCTCCACTTT
CASSYQGVGSPLHF
>TRBJ2-7|TRBV5-1|TRBD2|-
TGCGCCAGCAGCTTTGCGGACGGCGGGGGGGCCTTCTTC
CASSFADGGGAFF
>TRBJ1-1|TRBV6-5|-|-
TGTGCCAGCAGCCCCCAGGGGTTGGTCACTGAAGCTTTCTTT
CASSPQGLVTEAFF
>TRBJ1-3|TRBV28|-|-
TGTGCCAGCAGTTTCACAGGGCTCGGAAACACCATATATTTT
CASSFTGLGNTIYF
>TRBJ1-5|TRBV7-2|-|-
TGTGCCAGCAGCTTATCGGCAGGATGGGGTCAGCCCCAGCATTTT
CASSLSAGWGQPQHF
>TRBJ1-5|TRBV18|-|once
TGTGCCAGCTCAGCCCTGCCCACCAGCAATCAGCCCCAGCATTTT
CASSALPTSNQPQHF
>TRBJ1-6|TRBV18|TRBD1|-
TGTGCCAGCTCAAAAGAATCACAGGGGGCGGTTAATTCACCCCTCCACTTT
CASSKESQGAVNSPLHF
>TRBJ1-2|TRBV4-1|-|-
TGCGCCAGCAGCCAAGTGACCGAGAATGGCTACACCTTC
CASSQVTENGYTF
>TRBJ1-2|TRBV11-2|-|-
TGTGCCAGCAGCTTCGGGCGGGGGGCTGACTATGGCTACACCTTC
CASSFGRGADYGYTF
>TRBJ1-1|TRBV3-1/TRBV3-2|-|-
TGTGCCAGCAGCCAAGATTTCGGACAATCGAACACTGAAGCTTTCTTT
CASSQDFGQSNTEAFF
>TRBJ2-1|TRBV10-3|-|-
TGTGCCATCAGTGAGGTTCTGGACAGTAACAATGAGCAGTTCTTC
CAISEVLDSNNEQFF
>TRBJ1-1|TRBV11-2|TRBD1|-
TGTGCCAGCAGCGCGGAAGGGACAGGGGCTGAAGCTTTCTTT
CASSAEGTGAEAFF
>TRBJ2-3|TRBV13|-|-
TGTGCCAGCAGCATGCGCCAGGGACTCAATACGCAGTATTTT
CASSMRQGLNTQYF
>TRBJ1-4|TRBV13|-|-
TGTGCCAGCAGCTTATGGGTAGCAACTAATGAAAAACTGTTTTTT
CASSLWVATNEKLFF
>TRBJ2-1|TRBV9|-|-
TGTGCCAGCAGCGTAGGTCCTTTCGGTAGCTCCTACAATGAGCAGTTCTTC
CASSVGPFGSSYNEQFF
>TRBJ2-5|TRBV12-3/TRBV12-4|TRBD1|few
TGTGCCAGCAACCTGGACAGGGAAGAGACCCAGTACTTC
CASNLDREETQYF
>TRBJ1-1|TRBV5-1|-|-
TGCGCCAGCAGCTTGCAGGGAAGTCTCACTGAAGCTTTCTTT
CASSLQGSLTEAFF
>TRBJ2-1|TRBV7-9|-|once
TGTGCCAGCAGCTTAGCGGCCGAAATAGCCAGGGACTACAATGAGCAGTTCTTC
CASSLAAEIARDYNEQFF
>TRBJ1-3|TRBV6-4|TRBD1|-
TGTGCCAAGGAACAGGGGGCGTTCGGAAACACCATATATTTT
CAKEQGAFGNTIYF
>TRBJ2-2|TRBV7-8|TRBD1|-
TGTGCCAGCAGCCGAAGGGACAGGGTCCAGAACACCGGGGAGCTGTTTTTT
CASSRRDRVQNTGELFF
>TRBJ2-3|TRBV6-4|TRBD2|-
TGTGCCAGCAGTCAGACTAGCGGGGGGGCAGATACGCAGTATTTT
CASSQTSGGADTQYF
>TRBJ2-7|TRBV28|TRBD1|-
TGTGCCAGCAGTCCGTCCCCCTGGACAGGGGCCTACGAGCAGTACTTC
CASSPSPWTGAYEQYF